The clone carrying this TCR beta chain appeared a few times. The data originate from a study of identical twins. With 1 base removed from V and 12 bases from J, the gap between germline ends came to 15 bases. CDR3 length: 13 residues. Germline V lookup: CDR1 LGHNA, CDR2 YNFKEQ. TCRdb recomputed calls from the 5' RACE reads with MiXCR, one row per CDR3 protein. The data hold 220,000 or so distinct CDR3 sequences, with 5.5% to 8% observed a single time. These data were also filed under a second study, of yellow fever vaccine responses in identical twins.

The sample was memory (CD45RO+) T cells sorted from blood. The chain has TRBV4-2 and TRBJ2-5; the D gene is possibly TRBD1 (6 bases). The receptor comes from a woman between 18 and 29 years old in good health. CDR3 coding DNA: TGTGCCAGCAGCCAAGTCACCGGGACAAGAAAGTACTTC. Its translation: CASSQVTGTRKYF.